This record covers a single T cell receptor beta chain. A few counts support this clonotype. What this receptor recognizes is not known. No base quality information exists; no much larger clone differs at one position. For sequencing, an Illumina HiSeq 2500 was employed. TCR beta libraries were prepared by quantitative 5'-RACE with molecular barcodes. In the original analysis: A new computational method, built on a probabilistic model of VDJ rearrangement, was used to identify disease-linked TCR variants. The raw public data were reprocessed by TCRdb itself: fastp quality trimming at Q25, MiXCR clonotype calling, in-frame beta chains only. Merged by CDR3 protein, the rows form single entries marked with the most common genes and DNA. These V and J calls rely on TCRdb rather than the paper's analysis. The sample table holds over 600,000 distinct CDR3 sequences, of which around a fifth were seen once. Together, the top ten hold under 20% of the sample.

The V and J ends are trimmed by 7 bases and 8 bases, leaving 20 bases between them. CDR1 and CDR2, looked up from the germline V gene, are KGHDR and SFDVKD. Counted from cysteine to phenylalanine, this CDR3 has 15 amino acids. The retained sequence is limited to the CDR3, 45 bases, with the frame set at the first base. The data were taken from a study of CD8 T cells in ankylosing spondylitis (dated by TCRdb to about 2017). At the level of the whole study: The study profiled T cell receptor beta repertoires in healthy donors and ankylosing spondylitis patients to find disease-linked TCR variants. Peripheral blood was sampled, and synovial fluid was additionally collected from ankylosing spondylitis patients. The full study cohort comprised around 23 ankylosing spondylitis patients and 110 or so healthy donors.

What the study reported, not specific to this receptor: The disease-linked clones showed a CD8+ phenotype and occurred at relatively low frequencies in peripheral blood. Some TCR beta motif variants had previously been reported in synovial fluid and blood of reactive arthritis patients, which suggested common disease-initiation mechanisms. According to the report, matched synovial fluid samples from ankylosing spondylitis patients were significantly enriched for the disease-linked clones. A TCR beta motif of eight highly homologous amino acid variants appeared characteristic of blood from ankylosing spondylitis patients.

Rearrangement joined TRBV24-1 to TRBJ2-1; TRBD2 is a possible D gene, resting on 6 matching bases. Sequencing input: blood, either unsorted or a sorted T cell fraction (not recorded which). The source is a male donor with ankylosing spondylitis. Here is the DNA: TGTGCCACCAGCACCGGGGATGGGACTTCCGATGAGCAGTTCTTC. It translates as CATSTGDGTSDEQFF.